A single sample is the source of the 13 T cell receptor beta chains below, sequenced in a study of tumor-infiltrating lymphocytes in primary liver carcinoma. Between about 20 and 30 mg of unsorted bulk tissue served as the source from which RNA and DNA were co-extracted. The input was roughly 0.5 ug total RNA; TCR beta cDNA was made from it with a constant-region primer. A slightly modified ARM-PCR protocol with three nested multiplex PCR rounds produced these TCR beta libraries. TRBV1-TRBV30 forward and Cbeta reverse primers drove the first two roughly 10-cycle rounds. Each CDR3 protein gets one entry after TCRdb re-called the multiplex PCR reads with MiXCR. The repertoire holds around 100,000 distinct CDR3 sequences, with around 63% as singletons. What was sequenced was liver tumor tissue from sampling region 5. Regarding subset: tumor region T5, tumor centre. Receptors originate from a woman aged 60-70 years with primary liver carcinoma and hepatitis B virus infection.

Notes on this clonotype: A much larger clone is a single base away; this may be a read error. The chain recombines TRBV30 with TRBJ2-7; D might be TRBD1 or TRBD2, each matching 6 bases. Germline V gene sequence: CDR1 GTSNPN, CDR2 SVGIG (reference sequence). CDR3 size: 18 residues. CDR3 sequence: CAWMKGGTEDWSSYDQYF. The CDR3 DNA follows: TGTGCCTGGATGAAGGGGGGTACGGAGGATTGGAGCTCCTACGACCAGTACTTC.

On this clonotype: An end of the junction differs from the germline gene, which may be a read error. The genes are TRBV5-1 and TRBJ1-2, with TRBD1 identical over 8 bases. The CDR3 has 13 residues. Germline V gene sequence: CDR1 SGHRS, CDR2 YFSETQ. The CDR3 DNA reads TGCGCCAGCAGGTCGACAGGGGACTATTGCTACACCTTC. As protein: CASRSTGDYCYTF.

This clonotype showed up just a few times. It may be a read error: a sequence one base away is much more abundant. V usage is TRBV29-1 and J usage is TRBJ1-1, with a possible D match to TRBD1 (6 bases). The V end was cut by 3 bases, the J end by 0 bases, with 20 bases between. From germline, CDR1 is SQVTM and CDR2 ANQGSEA. The CDR3 consists of 17 residues. Here the CDR3 reads CSVDWGNRVRVNTEAFF. The CDR3 DNA reads TGCAGCGTTGACTGGGGGAACAGGGTAAGGGTGAACACTGAAGCTTTCTTT.

To note about this clonotype: This may arise from a read error, as a much more abundant clone is one base away. V gene TRBV7-9 combines with J gene TRBJ2-7; a weak D match, TRBD2 (5 bases). V lost 5 bases to trimming and J lost 6 bases, with 23 bases between them. CDR3 size: 16 residues. Germline V gene data show CDR1 as SEHNR and CDR2 as FQNEAQ (reference sequence). The CDR3: CASSPRLSARGFEQYF. DNA of the CDR3: TGTGCCAGCAGCCCCCGACTATCGGCGAGAGGGTTCGAGCAGTACTTC.

This clonotype was seen ten or more times. The genes are TRBV5-6 and TRBJ2-2, with TRBD2 identical over 8 bases. The CDR3 extends over 15 amino acids. Germline V lookup: CDR1 SGHDT, CDR2 YYEEEE. The V and J ends lost 4 bases and 6 bases, in that order; junction bases with no gene match: 8. CDR3 DNA sequence: TGTGCCAGCAGCCAAAGGACTAGCCGGGCCGGGGAGCTGTTTTTT. Encoded protein: CASSQRTSRAGELFF.

This clonotype appeared a few times. One end of the junction varies from germline; a read error may be responsible. The genes are TRBV12-3 or TRBV12-4 and TRBJ2-1; 11 positions match TRBD2. The CDR3 covers 16 residues. CDR3 residues: CASSYSGTSGDNEQFF. The CDR3 region has the DNA TGTGCCAGCAGTTATTCAGGGACTAGCGGAGACAATGAACAGTTCTTC.

Points on this clonotype: Sequence at one end of the junction differs from germline and may be a read error. The chain employs TRBV6-5 and TRBJ1-5; TRBD1 matches 7 bases. The CDR3 runs to 15 residues. Germline CDR1 MNHEY, CDR2 SVGAGI. The CDR3 DNA follows: TGTGTCAGCAGTCGACAGGGAGCTGACATGGGGCCCCAGCATTTT. Translation gives CVSSRQGADMGPQHF.

On this clonotype itself: It may be a read error: a sequence one base away is much more abundant. The chain has TRBV5-1 and TRBJ2-1; maybe TRBD2 (6 bases). Per germline, CDR1 SGHRS and CDR2 YFSETQ. The CDR3 runs 16 residues. CDR3 region: CACSLPLAQAYNEQFF. In DNA, the CDR3 is TGCGCCTGCAGCTTGCCTCTAGCGCAAGCCTACAATGAGCAGTTCTTC.

The chain uses TRBV20-1 and TRBJ2-1; D is possibly TRBD1 or TRBD2 (5 bases each). This CDR3 has 14 amino acids. CDR1 is DFQATT, CDR2 SNEGSKA, per germline (reference sequence). The V and J ends lost 6 bases and 8 bases respectively, with 20 bases between them. The CDR3 here is CSAPPRGAYYEQFF. The DNA of the CDR3 is TGCAGTGCCCCGCCCCGAGGGGCTTACTATGAGCAGTTCTTC.

Details on this clonotype: Germline and junction disagree at one end, which may indicate a read error. The genes are TRBV20-1 and TRBJ1-4, with 7 nucleotides matching TRBD1. The CDR3 covers 15 residues. CDR1 is DFQATT and CDR2 is SNEGSKA in the germline V gene (reference sequence). In DNA form, the CDR3 reads TGCAGTGCTAGAAAAATAACAGGGGTTAATGATAAACTGTTTTTT. Encoded protein: CSARKITGVNDKLFF.

Details on this clonotype: A much larger clone differs from this one at a single base, so this may be a read error. V is TRBV7-3 and J is TRBJ2-1; the D gene is possibly TRBD2 (5 bases). Germline CDR1 is SGHTA and CDR2 is FQGTGA. CDR3 length equals 17 residues. In DNA, the CDR3 is TGTGCCAACAGCTCGCTCGGTGGGGTCGGGATGAACAATGAGCAGTTCTTC. This codes for CANSSLGGVGMNNEQFF.

This clonotype was counted between two and nine times. A single base separates this from a much larger clone, so it may be a read error. Since the CDR3 does not end with the conserved phenylalanine or tryptophan, this likely comes from a read error. The genes are TRBV6-1 and TRBJ2-7; 10 bases map to TRBD2. The germline gives CDR1 MNHNS, CDR2 SASEGT. With V trimmed by 1 base and J by 3 bases, 3 bases remained unmatched. CDR3 length: 15 amino acids. The CDR3 sequence is CASSEVASGSYEQYL. The CDR3 region has the DNA TGTGCCAGCAGTGAAGTGGCTAGCGGGAGCTACGAGCAGTACCTC.

V and J are TRBV11-2 and TRBJ2-4; the D gene is possibly TRBD2 (6 bases). Germline V lookup: CDR1 SGHAT, CDR2 FQNNGV. The CDR3 is made up of 14 amino acids. The V end lost 6 bases, the J end lost 6 bases, and 15 bases lay between the germline ends. Here the CDR3 reads CASSNLLAGNIQYF. The DNA of the CDR3 is TGTGCCAGCAGTAACCTACTAGCTGGAAACATTCAGTACTTC.